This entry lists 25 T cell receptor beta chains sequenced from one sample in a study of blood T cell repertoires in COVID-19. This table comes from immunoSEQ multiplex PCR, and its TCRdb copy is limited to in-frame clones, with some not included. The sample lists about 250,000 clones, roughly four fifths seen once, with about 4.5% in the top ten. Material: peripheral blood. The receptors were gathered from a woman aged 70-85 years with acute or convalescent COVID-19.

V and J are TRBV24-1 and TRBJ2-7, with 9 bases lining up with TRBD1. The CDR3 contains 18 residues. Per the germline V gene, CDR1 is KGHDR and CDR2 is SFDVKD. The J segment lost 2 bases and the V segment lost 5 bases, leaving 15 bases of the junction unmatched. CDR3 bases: TGTGCCACCAGTGCTTTCGATACCTCCGGGACAGGGCCCTACGAGCAGTACTTC. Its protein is CATSAFDTSGTGPYEQYF.

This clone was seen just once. Written as DNA, the CDR3 is TGTGCCAGCAGCGTGCTTGCACTCGGGGGCTACACCTTC. Translating it yields CASSVLALGGYTF. The chain couples TRBV9 to TRBJ1-2; D remains unclear. Germline assignment: CDR1 SGDLS and CDR2 YYNGEE. The CDR3 spans 13 residues. Trimming cost V 2 bases and J 8 bases, with 13 bases left between them.

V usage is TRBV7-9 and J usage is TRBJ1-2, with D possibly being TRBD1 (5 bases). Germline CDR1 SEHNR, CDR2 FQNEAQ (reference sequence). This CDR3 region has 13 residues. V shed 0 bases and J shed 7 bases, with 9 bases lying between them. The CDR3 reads CASSLALGGGYTF. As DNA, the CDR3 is TGTGCCAGCAGCTTAGCGCTGGGGGGTGGCTACACCTTC.

The CDR3 bases are TGTGCCAGCAGCTGGGACAGCTATTACGAGCAGTACTTC. The encoded protein is CASSWDSYYEQYF. The rearrangement joins TRBV7-9 to TRBJ2-7, with 7 bases aligning to TRBD1. Germline V gene data show CDR1 as SEHNR and CDR2 as FQNEAQ (reference sequence). Losses at the gene ends were 4 bases for V and 4 bases for J; bases not matched to a gene: 4. The CDR3 runs to 13 residues.

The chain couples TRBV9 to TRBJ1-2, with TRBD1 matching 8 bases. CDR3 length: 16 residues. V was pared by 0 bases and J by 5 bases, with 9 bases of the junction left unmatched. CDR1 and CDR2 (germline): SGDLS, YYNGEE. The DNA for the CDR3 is TGTGCCAGCAGCGTAGCTCTTCAGGGGGCTACTTATGGCTACACCTTC. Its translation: CASSVALQGATYGYTF.

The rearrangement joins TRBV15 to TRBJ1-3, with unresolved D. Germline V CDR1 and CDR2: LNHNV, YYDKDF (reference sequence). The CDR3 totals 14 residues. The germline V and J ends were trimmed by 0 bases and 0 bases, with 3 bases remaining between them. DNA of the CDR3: TGTGCCACCAGCAGAGAATACTCTGGAAACACCATATATTTT. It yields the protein CATSREYSGNTIYF.

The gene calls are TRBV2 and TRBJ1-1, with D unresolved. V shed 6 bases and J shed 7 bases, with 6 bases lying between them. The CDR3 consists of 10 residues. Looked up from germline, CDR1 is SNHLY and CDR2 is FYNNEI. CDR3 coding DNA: TGTGCCAGCAGGGCCAGTGAAGCTTTCTTT. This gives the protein CASRASEAFF. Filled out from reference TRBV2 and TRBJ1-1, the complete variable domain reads EPEVTQTPSHQVTQMGQEVILRCVPISNHLYFYWYRQILGQKVEFLVSFYNNEISEKSEIFDDQFSVERPDGSNFTLKIRSTKLEDSAMYFCASRASEAFFGQGTRLTVV.

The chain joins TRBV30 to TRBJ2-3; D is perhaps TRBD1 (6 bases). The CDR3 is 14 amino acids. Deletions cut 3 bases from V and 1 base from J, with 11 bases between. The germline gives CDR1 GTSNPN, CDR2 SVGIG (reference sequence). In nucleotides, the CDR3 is TGTGCCTGGAGCCGGGACACACGCACAGATACGCAGTATTTT. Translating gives CAWSRDTRTDTQYF.

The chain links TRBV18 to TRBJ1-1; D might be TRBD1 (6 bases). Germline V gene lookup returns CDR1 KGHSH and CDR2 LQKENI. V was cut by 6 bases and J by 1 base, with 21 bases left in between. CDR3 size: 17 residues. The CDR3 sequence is CASSLKDSVGGNTEAFF. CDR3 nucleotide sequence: TGTGCCAGCTCCCTCAAGGACTCCGTAGGGGGGAACACTGAAGCTTTCTTT.

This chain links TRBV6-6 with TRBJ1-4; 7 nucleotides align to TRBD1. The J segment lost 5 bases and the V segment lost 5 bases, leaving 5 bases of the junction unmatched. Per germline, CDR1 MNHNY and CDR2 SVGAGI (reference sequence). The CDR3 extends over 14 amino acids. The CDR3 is CASSITGVNEKLFF. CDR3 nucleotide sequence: TGTGCCAGCAGTATTACAGGGGTGAATGAAAAACTGTTTTTT.

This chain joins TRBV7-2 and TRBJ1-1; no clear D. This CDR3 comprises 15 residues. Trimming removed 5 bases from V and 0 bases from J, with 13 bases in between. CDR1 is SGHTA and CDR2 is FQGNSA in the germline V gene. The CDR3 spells CASSPNPTMNTEAFF. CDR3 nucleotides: TGTGCCAGCAGCCCCAATCCTACTATGAACACTGAAGCTTTCTTT.

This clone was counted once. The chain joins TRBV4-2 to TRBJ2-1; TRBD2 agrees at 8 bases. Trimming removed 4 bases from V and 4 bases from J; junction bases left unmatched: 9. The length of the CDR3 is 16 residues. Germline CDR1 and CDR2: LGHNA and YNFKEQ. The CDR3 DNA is TGTGCCAGCAGCCGAGACCTTAGCGGGACGTACAATGAGCAGTTCTTC. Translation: CASSRDLSGTYNEQFF.

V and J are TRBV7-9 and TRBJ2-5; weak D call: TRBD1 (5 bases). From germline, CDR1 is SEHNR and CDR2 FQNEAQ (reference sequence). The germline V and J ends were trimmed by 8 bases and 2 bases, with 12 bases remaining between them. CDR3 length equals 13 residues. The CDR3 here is CASYRQIQETQYF. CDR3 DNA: TGTGCCAGCTACAGACAGATACAAGAGACCCAGTACTTC.

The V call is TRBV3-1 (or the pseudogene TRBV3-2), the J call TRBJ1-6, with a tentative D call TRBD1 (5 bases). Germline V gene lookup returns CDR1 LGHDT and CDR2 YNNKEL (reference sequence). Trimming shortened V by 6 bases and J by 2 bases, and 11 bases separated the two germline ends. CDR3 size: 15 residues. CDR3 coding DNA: TGTGCCAGCAGTCCGGGGGGTACCTATAATTCACCCCTCCACTTT. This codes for CASSPGGTYNSPLHF.

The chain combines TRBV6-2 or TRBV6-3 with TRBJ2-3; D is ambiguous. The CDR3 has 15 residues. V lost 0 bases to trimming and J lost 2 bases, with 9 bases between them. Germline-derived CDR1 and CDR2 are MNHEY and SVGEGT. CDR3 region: CASSYSVQFTDTQYF. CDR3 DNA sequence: TGTGCCAGCAGTTACTCTGTTCAGTTCACAGATACGCAGTATTTT.

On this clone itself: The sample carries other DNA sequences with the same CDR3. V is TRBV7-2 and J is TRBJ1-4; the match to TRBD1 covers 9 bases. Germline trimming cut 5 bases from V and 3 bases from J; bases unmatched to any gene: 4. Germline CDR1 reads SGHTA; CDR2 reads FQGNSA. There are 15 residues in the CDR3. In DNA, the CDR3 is TGTGCCAGCAGCCTACAGGGGGCACCTAATGAAAAACTGTTTTTT. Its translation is CASSLQGAPNEKLFF.

DNA for the CDR3: TGTGCCACCAGTGAACCCGGGACAGGGGGCGAATATGGCTACACCTTC. The encoded protein is CATSEPGTGGEYGYTF. This chain connects TRBV24-1 to TRBJ1-2; 12 bases align to TRBD1. Germline CDR1 reads KGHDR; CDR2 reads SFDVKD. The CDR3 runs 16 residues. The V and J ends lost 4 bases and 5 bases, in that order; junction bases with no gene match: 7.

The CDR3 DNA reads TGTGCCAGCGCACAGGGCTACGAGCAGTACTTC. As protein: CASAQGYEQYF. The rearrangement links TRBV6-5 to TRBJ2-7; tentatively, D is TRBD1 (6 bases). Per the germline V gene, CDR1 is MNHEY and CDR2 is SVGAGI. V was shortened by 8 bases and J by 3 bases, with 8 bases between the two germline ends. This CDR3 comprises 11 residues.

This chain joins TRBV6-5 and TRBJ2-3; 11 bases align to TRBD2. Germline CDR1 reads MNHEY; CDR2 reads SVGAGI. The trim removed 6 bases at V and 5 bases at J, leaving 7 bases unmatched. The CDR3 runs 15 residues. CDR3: CASSLASGGIDTQYF. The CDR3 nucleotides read TGTGCCAGCAGCCTAGCTAGCGGGGGGATAGATACGCAGTATTTT.

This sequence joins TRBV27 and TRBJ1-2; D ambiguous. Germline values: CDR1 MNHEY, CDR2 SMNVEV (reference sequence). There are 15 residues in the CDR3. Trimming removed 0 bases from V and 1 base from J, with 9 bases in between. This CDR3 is CASSLSPSLNYGYTF. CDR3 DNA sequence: TGTGCCAGCAGTTTATCCCCAAGCCTTAACTATGGCTACACCTTC.

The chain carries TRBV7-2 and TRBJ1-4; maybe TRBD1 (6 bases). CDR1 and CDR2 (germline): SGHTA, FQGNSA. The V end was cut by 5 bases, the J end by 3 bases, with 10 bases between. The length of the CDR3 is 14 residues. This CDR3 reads CASSPQGANEKLFF. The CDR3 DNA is TGTGCCAGCAGCCCACAGGGAGCTAATGAAAAACTGTTTTTT.

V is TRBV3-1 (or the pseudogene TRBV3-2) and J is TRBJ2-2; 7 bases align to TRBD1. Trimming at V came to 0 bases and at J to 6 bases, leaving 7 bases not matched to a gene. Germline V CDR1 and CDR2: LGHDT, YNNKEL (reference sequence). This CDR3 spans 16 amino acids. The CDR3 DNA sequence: TGTGCCAGCAGCCAAGATCCAGGGGGATCGGCCGGGGAGCTGTTTTTT. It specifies CASSQDPGGSAGELFF.

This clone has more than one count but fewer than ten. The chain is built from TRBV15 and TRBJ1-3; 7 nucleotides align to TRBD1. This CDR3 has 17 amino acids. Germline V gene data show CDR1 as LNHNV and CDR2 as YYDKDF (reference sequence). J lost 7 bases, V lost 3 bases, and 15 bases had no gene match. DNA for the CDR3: TGTGCCACCAGCAGGGCCCGGTTAAAACAGGGGACGAACACCATATATTTT. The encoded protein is CATSRARLKQGTNTIYF.

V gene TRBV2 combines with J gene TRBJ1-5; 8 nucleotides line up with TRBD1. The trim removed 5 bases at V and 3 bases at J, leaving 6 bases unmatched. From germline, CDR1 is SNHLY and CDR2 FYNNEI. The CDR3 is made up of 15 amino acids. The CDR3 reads CASSRTGLSNQPQHF. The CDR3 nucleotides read TGTGCCAGCAGTAGGACAGGGCTCTCCAATCAGCCCCAGCATTTT.

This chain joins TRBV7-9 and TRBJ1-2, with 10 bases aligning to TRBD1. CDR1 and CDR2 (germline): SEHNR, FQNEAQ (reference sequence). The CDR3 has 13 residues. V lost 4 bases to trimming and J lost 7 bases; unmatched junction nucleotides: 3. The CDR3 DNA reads TGTGCCAGCAGCTACCGACAGGGGGCTGGCTACACCTTC. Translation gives CASSYRQGAGYTF.